This TCR beta chain was sequenced for a study of identical twins (TCRdb year 2016). Describing the broader study: To test whether fetal clonotypes persist, this study deep-sequenced TCR alpha and beta repertoires from monozygotic twins, from unrelated adults of various ages, and from cord blood. To rule out contamination, replicate twin experiments were performed at different times with different library preparation protocols. What the study reported, not specific to this receptor: In monozygotic twins, recombination models systematically underestimated out-of-frame TCR alpha sharing, but the models matched the sharing seen between unrelated individuals. Invariant T cells such as MAIT and iNKT could partly confound zero-insertion analyses, although diverse VJ usage argued against such confounding for most clonotypes. Because the same donors could not be followed over many years, conclusions were based on cross-sectional statistical analysis. Compared with coincidental sharing between unrelated individuals, out-of-frame TCR alpha sequences shared between twins showed an excess of sequences with low generation probability. A weaker excess of twin sharing was found in beta out-of-frame sequences because the signal-to-noise ratio was lowered by fewer shared sequences. Abundant cord blood beta clonotypes had fewer insertions, young adult naive repertoires showed a similar but weaker trend, and memory repertoires showed no such trend.

Every donor was a healthy Caucasian. The researchers also sequenced three unrelated adults who were not twins: a male aged 18 to 29, a male aged 50 to 60, and a female aged 50 to 60. Miltenyi CD45RO+ enrichment and human naive T-cell isolation kits were used to isolate memory (CD45RO+) and naive T cells from PBMC. The library came from 5' RACE. TCRdb names Illumina HiSeq 2000 as the instrument used. A universal primer binding site was added through template switching, and the final cDNA carried a unique molecular identifier so that TCR cDNA molecules could be counted accurately. Specific primers in the conserved constant-segment region were used to synthesize first-strand cDNA for the TCR alpha and beta chains. To control for contamination, each cDNA library was double barcoded with a SMART-Mk sample barcode plus Illumina barcodes. TruSeq adapter sequences and Illumina sample barcodes were added in two successive PCR steps. Sequencing of the TCR alpha and beta cDNA libraries was done on the Illumina HiSeq platform using custom primers. Turning to the authors' computational methods: MiGEC was used to process raw reads and extract unique molecular identifiers, and MiXCR was used to find CDR3 positions. For each individual, recombination models were inferred using an EM algorithm with the repgenHMM and IGoR tools. Shared clonotype analysis was performed with the tcR package in R, normalizing sharing by the product of cloneset sizes. To study raw recombination without the effects of thymic and clonal selection, out-of-frame nonproductive sequences were analyzed. TCRdb reanalyzed the raw reads on its own, using fastp at Q25 for trimming and MiXCR for clone calling, and kept in-frame beta chains. CDR3 protein duplicates are merged, each entry listing the most common genes and DNA. For this entry, the V and J calls and clone size follow TCRdb and not the study's own pipeline. Counted in this sample were hundreds of thousands of distinct CDR3 sequences; around 6% of them appeared once. The ten largest clones take up about 2% of the sample.

The CDR3 has 15 amino acids, counting the end cysteine and phenylalanine. Only the CDR3 DNA is retained, 45 bases long and in frame from the first base. According to the germline V gene (reference sequence), CDR1 reads MNHEY and CDR2 reads SMNVEV. V was cut back by 7 bases and J by 0 bases, leaving a gap of 16 bases between them. Many counts were recorded for this clonotype. Its antigen specificity is not known. The sample holds no much larger clone one base away, and base qualities are not on file. The sequence derives from a man younger than 30 in good health. The chain joins TRBV27 to TRBJ2-7, with TRBD1 perhaps the D gene, on 6 matching bases. What was sequenced was naive T cells sorted from blood. What this sample's cell subset or site label stands for: cells isolated with a human naive T-cell isolation kit. The sequence in DNA is TGTGCCAGCAAGAGATTAGACAGGCCCTCCTACGAGCAGTACTTC. It codes for CASKRLDRPSYEQYF.